The 2 T cell receptor beta chains listed next were all sequenced from one sample in a study of T cells in Graves' hyperthyroidism and ophthalmopathy. The TCR beta CDR3 regions underwent amplification using RNA transcripts as the source. First-round RT-PCR targeting the TCR CDR3 was performed with the HTBI primer set. MiXCR, applied by TCRdb to the multiplex PCR reads, yields one record per CDR3 protein. The sample lists around 340,000 distinct CDR3 sequences; approximately 22% were seen once. Sample: blood. Source of these receptors: a woman in her forties or fifties with Graves' hyperthyroidism.

This clonotype was counted many times. J is TRBJ2-3 and V is TRBV7-8; maybe TRBD2 (6 bases). CDR3 length equals 14 residues. Trimming removed 0 bases from V and 12 bases from J, with 16 bases in between. Germline V gene data show CDR1 as SGHVS and CDR2 as FQNEAQ. The CDR3 spells CASSLARLALEQYF. CDR3 DNA sequence: TGTGCCAGCAGCTTAGCGCGGCTAGCGCTGGAACAGTATTTT.

This clonotype was seen many times. The V and J genes are TRBV29-1 and TRBJ2-7; 8 bases map to TRBD1. There are 13 residues in the CDR3. CDR1 SQVTM and CDR2 ANQGSEA come from the germline V gene. V dropped 4 bases and J dropped 4; count of bases not matched to a gene: 6. CDR3 bases: TGCAGCGTTGGGACAGGGAAAGGTTACGAGCAGTACTTC. It is translated as CSVGTGKGYEQYF.